This T cell receptor (beta chain) is drawn from a study of immune evolution from preneoplasia to lung adenocarcinoma. Study summary: HLA loss of heterozygosity: about 7% AIS, less than 18% MIA, about 35% ADC, none AAH.

Regarding this clone: What it binds is not known.

Findings and caveats of the study: Normal lung had the highest top T cell clone frequencies.

This CDR3 region has 14 residues. Trimming took off 3 bases at V and 0 bases at J, with 8 bases between the two ends. Germline V gives CDR1 MDHEN, CDR2 SYDVKM. Sequencing was performed with immunoSEQ multiplex PCR; in TCRdb, only in-frame clones are kept and a portion is missing. The data hold roughly 38,000 clones, with about 73% observed a single time. The receptor comes from a person between 60 and 70 years old with lung adenocarcinoma. J is TRBJ1-2 and V is TRBV28; D is unresolved. The material sequenced was FFPE invasive lung adenocarcinoma tissue. CDR3 residues: CASSLGYANYGYTF. In nucleotides, the CDR3 is TGTGCCAGCAGTTTGGGGTACGCTAACTATGGCTACACCTTC.